This entry lists 11 T cell receptor beta chains sequenced from one sample in a study of blood T cell repertoires in COVID-19 (dated by TCRdb to 2020 to 2021). Library method: the immunoSEQ multiplex PCR assay. In its TCRdb copy, this immuneACCESS table keeps in-frame sequences only and misses some clones. Where compared with another copy, unresolved V genes explain less than half of these, and the others have no known cause. For this sample there are some 200,000 clones; 81% appear just once. Around 10% of the sample rests with the top ten. Material: PBMCs or T cells enriched from blood (not recorded which). Source of these receptors: a woman between 45 and 65 years old with acute COVID-19.

V usage is TRBV4-3 and J usage is TRBJ2-7; D is possibly TRBD2 (5 bases). Trimming stripped 2 bases from V and 6 bases from J, with 11 bases between. Germline values: CDR1 LGHNA, CDR2 YSLEER. The CDR3 runs 13 residues. CDR3 residues: CASSQSGGSEQYF. The DNA for the CDR3 is TGCGCCAGCAGCCAATCTGGAGGCTCCGAGCAGTACTTC.

J is TRBJ2-2 and V is TRBV9; 7 bases are shared with TRBD1. The germline V gene encodes CDR1 SGDLS and CDR2 YYNGEE. The CDR3 totals 16 residues. The J segment lost 5 bases and the V segment lost 3 bases, leaving 10 bases of the junction unmatched. CDR3 bases: TGTGCCAGCAGCGCTCGGGACAGATCCTCGACCGGGGAGCTGTTTTTT. Its protein product is CASSARDRSSTGELFF.

The gene calls are TRBV11-3 and TRBJ2-3, with a tentative D call TRBD2 (5 bases). Trimming left V 1 base short and J 0 bases short, with 8 bases between. Germline V gives CDR1 SGHNT, CDR2 YENEEA. The CDR3 covers 15 residues. CDR3 DNA sequence: TGTGCCAGCAGCTTAGGGGTAGCGAGCACAGATACGCAGTATTTT. Its protein is CASSLGVASTDTQYF.

The chain is built from TRBV6-5 and TRBJ2-7; no clear D gene. Trimming left V 0 bases short and J 7 bases short, with 13 bases between. CDR1 is MNHEY and CDR2 is SVGAGI in the germline V gene. The CDR3 spans 14 residues. The CDR3 here is CASSYSPLIDEQYF. DNA for the CDR3: TGTGCCAGCAGTTACTCGCCCCTCATAGATGAGCAGTACTTC.

The gene calls are TRBV5-4 and TRBJ2-1; 13 nucleotides line up with TRBD2. CDR1 and CDR2 from the germline V gene are SGHNT and YYREEE (reference sequence). The CDR3 extends over 15 amino acids. V gave up 4 bases and J gave up 6 bases; unmatched junction bases: 4. The CDR3 loop reads CASSPGTSGINEQFF. The CDR3 DNA reads TGTGCCAGCAGCCCCGGGACTAGCGGGATCAATGAGCAGTTCTTC.

V and J are TRBV19 and TRBJ2-6; D may be TRBD1 (5 bases). The V end lost 4 bases, the J end lost 1 base, and 8 bases lay between the germline ends. The CDR3 totals 15 residues. Looked up from germline, CDR1 is LNHDA and CDR2 is SQIVND (reference sequence). The CDR3 bases are TGTGCCAGTAGTAAAGGGGCGTCTGGGGCCAACGTCCTGACTTTC. Protein sequence: CASSKGASGANVLTF.

The chain employs TRBV19 and TRBJ2-7, with 8 bases that match TRBD2. V trimming: 1 base; J trimming: 2 bases; junction bases outside the gene matches: 4. Germline assignment: CDR1 LNHDA and CDR2 SQIVND (reference sequence). The length of the CDR3 is 15 residues. CDR3 DNA sequence: TGTGCCAGTAGTATAGGCTCCGGGAGGGCCTACGAGCAGTACTTC. It yields the protein CASSIGSGRAYEQYF. The complete variable domain, with remaining parts taken from reference TRBV19 and TRBJ2-7, reads DGGITQSPKYLFRKEGQNVTLSCEQNLNHDAMYWYRQDPGQGLRLIYYSQIVNDFQKGDIAEGYSVSREKKESFPLTVTSAQKNPTAFYLCASSIGSGRAYEQYFGPGTRLTVT.

V and J are TRBV5-5 and TRBJ2-3; TRBD2 agrees at 13 bases. This CDR3 has 16 residues. Germline values: CDR1 SGHKS, CDR2 YYEKEE (reference sequence). V shed 2 bases, J shed 5 bases, and the junction held 5 bases outside the gene matches. CDR3 protein: CASSLLAGGLKDTQYF. The CDR3 nucleotides are TGTGCCAGCAGCTTACTAGCGGGAGGGCTAAAAGATACGCAGTATTTT.

The rearrangement uses TRBV27 and TRBJ2-7; a weak D match, TRBD1 (6 bases). Trimming shortened V by 2 bases and J by 6 bases, and 14 bases separated the two germline ends. The CDR3 spans 14 residues. From germline, CDR1 is MNHEY and CDR2 SMNVEV (reference sequence). Written as DNA, the CDR3 is TGTGCCAGCAGTTTAGGTTACAGGGTAGGCGAGCAGTACTTC. Translation: CASSLGYRVGEQYF.

This clone appeared a few times. J is TRBJ2-3 and V is TRBV19, with TRBD2 matching 8 bases. The CDR3 spans 18 residues. CDR1 is LNHDA and CDR2 is SQIVND in the germline V gene (reference sequence). J lost 0 bases, V lost 3 bases, and 11 bases had no gene match. This CDR3 reads CASSMSARREASTDTQYF. DNA for the CDR3: TGTGCCAGTAGTATGTCGGCGCGGCGGGAGGCGAGCACAGATACGCAGTATTTT.

This clone was seen a single time. The gene calls are TRBV7-2 and TRBJ2-2; 12 bases match TRBD2. Germline lookup yields CDR1 SGHTA and CDR2 FQGNSA. V dropped 5 bases and J dropped 5; count of bases not matched to a gene: 6. This CDR3 region has 16 residues. CDR3 region: CASSRSGTSGTGELFF. The CDR3 nucleotides read TGTGCCAGCAGCAGATCCGGGACTAGCGGGACCGGGGAGCTGTTTTTT. Drawing the rest from reference TRBV7-2 and TRBJ2-2, the complete variable domain is GAGVSQSPSNKVTEKGKDVELRCDPISGHTALYWYRQSLGQGLEFLIYFQGNSAPDKSGLPSDRFSAERTGGSVSTLTIQRTQQEDSAVYLCASSRSGTSGTGELFFGEGSRLTVL.